This T cell receptor beta chain comes out of a study of breast tumors, draining lymph nodes, adjacent tissues (dated by TCRdb to about 2016). Study-level background: The study compared TCR beta repertoires across tumor, adjacent nontumor tissue and axillary lymph nodes from breast cancer patients. In human breast cancer, the study set out to assess how tumor, surrounding tissue and draining lymph node repertoires relate to one another and whether T cells might be exchanged between them. Overall study results and their limits: Tumor T-cell repertoires showed less diversity than lymph node repertoires and more diversity than nontumor tissue repertoires, and tumor T-cell repertoires showed preferential V and J gene usage. The data were considered consistent with the idea that most tumor T cells come from the lymph node and then expand in tumor tissue. Tumor and nontumor tissue repertoires were found to be significantly more similar in luminal-like than in basal-like breast cancer. The conclusion that tumor T cells originate in lymph nodes was presented as consistent with a hypothesis rather than as directly demonstrated.

The lymph node samples were taken from the axillary draining lymph nodes of breast cancer patients. The sequencing machine was an Illumina HiSeq 2000. TCR beta chain libraries were generated through multiplex PCR amplification. High-throughput sequencing was used to analyze the amplified TCR beta chain products. TCRdb reran the public reads through fastp at Q25 and MiXCR, keeping productive beta chains. Rows merge per CDR3 protein into single entries with the most common DNA and genes. A total of around 120,000 distinct CDR3 sequences appear in this sample, roughly 21% of them only once. The ten largest clones capture under 4.5% of the sample. CDR1 and CDR2, looked up from the germline V gene, are SGDLS and YYNGEE. V lost 0 bases and J lost 4 bases, and the count of bases not matched to a germline gene is 6. From cysteine to phenylalanine, the CDR3 is 15 amino acids long. Only CDR3 DNA is held: 45 bases, read in frame from base 1.

The sample holds many counts of this clonotype. This receptor's antigen is unknown. There are no base qualities to consult, and no much larger clone falls within one base. The source of this sequence is a female donor with breast cancer. Some clones in this sample may be carry-over from other donors' samples. The rearrangement joined TRBV9 to TRBJ2-5; 7 middle bases align to TRBD2. Sequencing was performed on axillary lymph node tissue. CDR3 protein: CASSVERGTTETQYF. Here is the DNA: TGTGCCAGCAGCGTAGAACGGGGGACTACAGAGACCCAGTACTTC.